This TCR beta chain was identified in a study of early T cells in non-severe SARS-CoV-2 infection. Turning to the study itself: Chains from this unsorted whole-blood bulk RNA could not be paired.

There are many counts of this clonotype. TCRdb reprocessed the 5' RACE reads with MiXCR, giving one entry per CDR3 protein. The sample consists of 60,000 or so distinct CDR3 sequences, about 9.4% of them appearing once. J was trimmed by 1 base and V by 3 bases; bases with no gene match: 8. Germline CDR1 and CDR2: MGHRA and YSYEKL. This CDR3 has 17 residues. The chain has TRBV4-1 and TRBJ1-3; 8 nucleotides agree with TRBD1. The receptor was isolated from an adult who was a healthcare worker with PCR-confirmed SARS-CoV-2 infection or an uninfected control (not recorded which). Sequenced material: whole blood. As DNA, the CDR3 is TGCGCCAGCAGCCAGGGGACAGGTCTCTTATCTGGAAACACCATATATTTT. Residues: CASSQGTGLLSGNTIYF.